This TCR beta chain is from a study of T cell responses to AZD1222 COVID-19 vaccine. Study context: Some second doses came at about 4 weeks and others at about 12 weeks; these were pooled.

Measured with immunoSEQ multiplex PCR; TCRdb has only the in-frame clones, and not every one. Seen here are some 130,000 clones, 90% to 95% observed once, and the top ten hold over 2.5%. This clone has only one observation. Its antigen is still unknown. Findings of the study overall: White British ancestry dominated among donors, who included more females, and clonal diversity was possibly underestimated.

Germline CDR1 is GTSNPN and CDR2 is SVGIG (reference sequence). The CDR3 contains 14 residues. Deletions cut 2 bases from V and 5 bases from J, with 12 bases between. The TCR originated in an adult in good health. The J gene is TRBJ2-2, the V gene TRBV30, with D perhaps being TRBD1 or TRBD2 (5 bases each). The sample consisted of peripheral blood, taken on day 0 of AZD1222 vaccination. CDR3 loop: CAWSSGEGTGELFF. For the CDR3, the DNA is TGTGCCTGGAGTTCCGGAGAGGGGACCGGGGAGCTGTTTTTT.